Here is one TCR beta chain with its context. Its antigen remains unknown. The assay was immunoSEQ multiplex PCR, and TCRdb's table has in-frame clones only and misses some. The top ten clones hold roughly 13% of a sample with fewer than 70,000 clones, approximately 90% of them seen once. The sample comes from a study of OX40 agonist ivuxolimab in advanced cancers. Regarding the study as a whole: Antigen targets of the expanded peripheral T cells went undetermined. Among the nonresponders, some also had low normalized T-cell clonal expansion.

The starting material was CD4+ or CD8+ T cells sorted from blood, obtained in a trial of the OX40 agonist ivuxolimab. This sequence originates from an adult with an advanced solid tumor such as melanoma, head and neck, liver or kidney cancer.

The DNA for the CDR3 is TGTGCCAGCAGCTTCCGACTGTACAATGAGCAGTTCTTC. It translates to CASSFRLYNEQFF. The chain employs TRBV9 and TRBJ2-1, with D hard to call. This CDR3 is 13 amino acids long. The germline V gene has CDR1 SGDLS and CDR2 YYNGEE. Trimming left V 4 bases short and J 4 bases short, with 9 bases between.